This T cell receptor beta chain was observed in a study of T cell repertoires in cytomegalovirus infection. Regarding the study as a whole: There were HLA-C-restricted CMV-specific TCR beta clonotypes dominating the ex vivo response.

TCRdb reprocessed the reads via MiXCR and lists one record per CDR3 protein. The sample contains around 500,000 distinct CDR3 sequences, 42% of which appear only once. Comments on this clonotype: Its antigen is undetermined.

The germline CDR1 and CDR2 sequences are LNHDA and SQIVND (reference sequence). The CDR3 has 14 residues. Trimming pared 3 bases from V and 7 bases from J, leaving 13 bases between. The TCR sequence derives from a human donor in good health (CMV status not recorded). Some clones in this sample may be carry-over from other donors' samples. Sequencing used cultured PBMCs, obtained from culture after CMV antigen stimulation. The genes are TRBV19 and TRBJ1-5; a weak D match, TRBD1 (5 bases). This CDR3 is CASSIGAGYQPQHF. CDR3 bases: TGTGCCAGTAGTATCGGGGCAGGTTACCAGCCCCAGCATTTT.